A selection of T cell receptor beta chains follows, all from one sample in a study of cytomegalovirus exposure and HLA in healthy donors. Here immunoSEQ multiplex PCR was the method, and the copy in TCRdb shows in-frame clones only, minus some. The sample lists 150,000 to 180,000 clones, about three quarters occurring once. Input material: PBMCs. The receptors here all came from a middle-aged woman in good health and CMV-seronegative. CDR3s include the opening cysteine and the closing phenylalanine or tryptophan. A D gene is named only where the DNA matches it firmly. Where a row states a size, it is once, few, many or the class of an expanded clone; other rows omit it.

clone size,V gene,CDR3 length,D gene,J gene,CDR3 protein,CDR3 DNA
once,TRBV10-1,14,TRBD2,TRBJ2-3,CASSEGLGSDTQYF,TGCGCCAGCAGTGAGGGACTAGGGTCCGATACGCAGTATTTT
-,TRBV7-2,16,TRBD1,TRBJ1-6,CASSLDRGRLNSPLHF,TGTGCCAGCAGCTTAGACAGGGGACGGCTCAATTCACCCCTCCACTTT
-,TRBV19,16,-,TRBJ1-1,CASSTLDSIPNTEAFF,TGTGCCAGTAGTACACTGGACAGCATACCCAACACTGAAGCTTTCTTT
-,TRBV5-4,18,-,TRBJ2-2,CASSPAGRRSANTGELFF,TGTGCCAGCAGCCCGGCGGGTAGGCGGAGCGCGAACACCGGGGAGCTGTTTTTT
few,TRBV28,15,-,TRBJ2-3,CASSSSRGARDTQYF,TGTGCCAGCAGTTCCTCCCGGGGGGCGAGAGATACGCAGTATTTT
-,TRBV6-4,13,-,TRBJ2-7,CASGPDNGYEQYF,TGTGCCAGCGGGCCGGACAACGGCTACGAGCAGTACTTC
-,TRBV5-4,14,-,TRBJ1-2,CASSPPAEDYGYTF,TGTGCCAGCAGCCCTCCCGCCGAGGACTATGGCTACACCTTC
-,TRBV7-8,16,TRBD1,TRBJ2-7,CASSLIMGQISYEQYF,TGTGCCAGCAGTCTCATAATGGGACAGATCTCCTACGAGCAGTACTTC
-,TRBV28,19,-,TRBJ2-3,CASSLYSAMRMPSTDTQYF,TGTGCCAGCAGTTTATACTCGGCAATGAGGATGCCTAGCACAGATACGCAGTATTTT
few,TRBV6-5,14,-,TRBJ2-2,CASSYSAGAGELFF,TGTGCCAGCAGTTACTCAGCAGGGGCCGGGGAGCTGTTTTTT
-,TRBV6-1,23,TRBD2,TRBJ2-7,CASSEEGGSPRGKKNPSVYEQYF,TGTGCCAGCAGTGAAGAGGGCGGGAGCCCTCGCGGGAAAAAGAACCCTAGTGTCTACGAGCAGTACTTC
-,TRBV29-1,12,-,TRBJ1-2,CSVRDTDYGYTF,TGCAGCGTGAGGGACACCGACTATGGCTACACCTTC
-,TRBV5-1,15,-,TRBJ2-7,CASSLVRGGNHEQYF,TGCGCCAGCAGCTTGGTTCGAGGAGGTAACCACGAGCAGTACTTC
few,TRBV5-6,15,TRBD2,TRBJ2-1,CASRTSGGHYNEQFF,TGTGCCAGCAGGACTAGCGGGGGTCACTACAATGAGCAGTTCTTC
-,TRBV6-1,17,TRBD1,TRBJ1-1,CASSEKDRGSWGTEAFF,TGTGCCAGCAGTGAAAAGGACAGGGGGTCATGGGGGACTGAAGCTTTCTTT
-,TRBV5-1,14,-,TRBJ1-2,CASSLQASGGIYTF,TGCGCCAGCAGCTTGCAGGCTTCCGGGGGGATTTACACCTTC
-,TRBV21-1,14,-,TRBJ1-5,CASSKERGHQPQHF,TGTGCCAGCAGCAAAGAGCGGGGACATCAGCCCCAGCATTTT
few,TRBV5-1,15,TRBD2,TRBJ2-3,CASSPRGGAADTQYF,TGCGCCAGCAGCCCTCGGGGGGGGGCAGCAGATACGCAGTATTTT
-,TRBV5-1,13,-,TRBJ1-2,CASRAQTNYGYTF,TGCGCCAGCAGAGCACAGACAAATTATGGCTACACCTTC
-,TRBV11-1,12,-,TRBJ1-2,CASSLAGTDYTF,TGTGCCAGCAGCTTAGCGGGCACAGACTACACCTTC
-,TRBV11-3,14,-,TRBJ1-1,CASSSFGTNREAFF,TGTGCCAGCAGCTCCTTTGGGACAAATCGTGAAGCTTTCTTT
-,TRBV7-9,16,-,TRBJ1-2,CASSPSPEGVRGGYTF,TGTGCCAGCAGCCCAAGCCCTGAGGGGGTAAGGGGTGGCTACACCTTC
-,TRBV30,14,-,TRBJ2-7,CAWSVRRDLDEQYF,TGTGCCTGGAGTGTACGGCGGGATCTCGACGAGCAGTACTTC
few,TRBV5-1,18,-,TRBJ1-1,CASSLDWGQAPMNTEAFF,TGCGCCAGCAGCTTAGATTGGGGGCAGGCCCCCATGAACACTGAAGCTTTCTTT
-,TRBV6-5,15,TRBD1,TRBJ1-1,CASSYTPDRASEAFF,TGTGCCAGCAGTTACACTCCGGACAGGGCTTCTGAAGCTTTCTTT
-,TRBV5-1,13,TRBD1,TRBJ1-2,CASSFGAGGGYTF,TGCGCCAGCAGCTTCGGGGCAGGGGGTGGCTACACCTTC